This TCR beta chain was profiled in a study of cytomegalovirus exposure and HLA in healthy donors. Overall study findings and caveats: A later look showed TCR association rates differing by HLA locus, highest for DRB1 and lowest for HLA-C. High sensitivity and specificity were reportedly achieved when the classifier diagnosed cytomegalovirus status. Generally TCR sequences proved uncommon, though certain public TCRs appeared in numerous donors.

Use of 60 Vbeta and 13 Jbeta primers characterized the PCR. Sequencing was performed with immunoSEQ multiplex PCR; in TCRdb, only in-frame clones are kept and a portion is missing. The listing contains 60,000 to 65,000 clones. This CDR3 has 12 amino acids. Germline V CDR1 and CDR2: SNHLY, FYNNEI. V lost 7 bases to trimming and J lost 2 bases, with 8 bases between them. Of note for this clone: Its antigen remains unknown.

The sequenced sample was PBMCs. This TCR derives from a man between 25 and 39 years old in good health and CMV-seropositive. The V call is TRBV2, the J call TRBJ2-5; D is uncertain. In DNA form, the CDR3 reads TGTGCCAGCATTAGGAGTCAAGAGACCCAGTACTTC. Residues: CASIRSQETQYF.